The subject of this entry is one TCR beta chain. The antigen is unknown. The protocol was immunoSEQ multiplex PCR, while the TCRdb copy is restricted to in-frame clones and leaves out a portion. The profile shows some 13,000 clones, approximately 94% of them singletons. The data belong to a study of neoadjuvant nivolumab and ipilimumab in lung cancer. Study as a whole: Patients got nivolumab 3 mg/kg on days 1, 15 and 29; combination added ipilimumab 1 mg/kg day 1. The study, taken as a whole, reports: TCR richness and clonality were higher in tumors than adjacent uninvolved lung. TCR clonality did not significantly correlate with pathologic tumor regression.

Looked up from germline, CDR1 is SNHLY and CDR2 is FYNNEI. V gave up 5 bases and J gave up 5 bases; unmatched junction bases: 4. The CDR3 runs 13 residues. The clonotype originates from an adult with non-small cell lung cancer. The rearrangement joins TRBV2 to TRBJ2-7, with TRBD1 identical over 9 bases. This specimen was peripheral blood, taken after neoadjuvant nivolumab, alone or with ipilimumab, at or shortly before surgery. The CDR3 spells CASSMDRGDEQYF. In DNA form, the CDR3 reads TGTGCCAGCAGTATGGACAGGGGTGACGAGCAGTACTTC.